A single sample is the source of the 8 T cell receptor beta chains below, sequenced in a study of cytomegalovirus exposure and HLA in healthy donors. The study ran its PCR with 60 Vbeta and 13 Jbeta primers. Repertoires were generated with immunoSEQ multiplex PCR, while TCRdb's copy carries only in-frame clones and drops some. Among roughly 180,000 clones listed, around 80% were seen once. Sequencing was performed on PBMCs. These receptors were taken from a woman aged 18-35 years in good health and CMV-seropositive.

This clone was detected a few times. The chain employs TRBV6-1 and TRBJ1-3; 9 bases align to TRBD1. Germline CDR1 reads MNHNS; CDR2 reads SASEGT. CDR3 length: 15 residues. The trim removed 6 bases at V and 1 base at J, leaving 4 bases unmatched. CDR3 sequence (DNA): TGTGCCAGCAGGATCGGGACAGGGTCTGGAAACACCATATATTTT. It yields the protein CASRIGTGSGNTIYF.

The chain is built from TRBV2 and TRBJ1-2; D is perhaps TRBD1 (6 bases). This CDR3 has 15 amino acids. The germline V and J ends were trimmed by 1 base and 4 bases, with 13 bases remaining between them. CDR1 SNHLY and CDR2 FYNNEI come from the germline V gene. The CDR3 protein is CASSEGRGATYGYTF. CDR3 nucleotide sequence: TGTGCCAGCAGTGAAGGTCGGGGGGCTACCTATGGCTACACCTTC.

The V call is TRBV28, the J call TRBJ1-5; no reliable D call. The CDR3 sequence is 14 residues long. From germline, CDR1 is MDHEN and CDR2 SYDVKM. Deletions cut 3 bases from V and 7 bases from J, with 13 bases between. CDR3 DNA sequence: TGTGCCAGCAGTTTTGGGCAGGCGGGCCAGCCCCAGCATTTT. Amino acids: CASSFGQAGQPQHF. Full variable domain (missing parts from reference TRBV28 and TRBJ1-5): DVKVTQSSRYLVKRTGEKVFLECVQDMDHENMFWYRQDPGLGLRLIYFSYDVKMKEKGDIPEGYSVSREKKERFSLILESASTNQTSMYLCASSFGQAGQPQHFGDGTRLSIL.

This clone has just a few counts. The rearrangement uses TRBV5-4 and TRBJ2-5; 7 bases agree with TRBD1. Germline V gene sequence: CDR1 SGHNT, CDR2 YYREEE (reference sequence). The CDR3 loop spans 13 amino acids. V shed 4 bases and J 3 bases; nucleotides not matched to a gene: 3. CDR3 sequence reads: CASSPTGEETQYF. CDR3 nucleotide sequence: TGTGCCAGCAGCCCTACAGGGGAAGAGACCCAGTACTTC. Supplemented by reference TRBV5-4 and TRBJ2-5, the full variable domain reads ETGVTQSPTHLIKTRGQQVTLRCSSQSGHNTVSWYQQALGQGPQFIFQYYREEENGRGNFPPRFSGLQFPNYSSELNVNALELDDSALYLCASSPTGEETQYFGPGTRLLVL.

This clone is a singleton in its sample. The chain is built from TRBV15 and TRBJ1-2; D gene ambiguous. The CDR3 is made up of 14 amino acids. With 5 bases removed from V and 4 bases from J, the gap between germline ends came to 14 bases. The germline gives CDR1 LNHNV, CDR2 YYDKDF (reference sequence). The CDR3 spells CATSPRGGLYGYTF. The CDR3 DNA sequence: TGTGCCACCAGCCCGCGGGGAGGACTCTATGGCTACACCTTC. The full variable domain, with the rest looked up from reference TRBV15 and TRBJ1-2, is DAMVIQNPRYQVTQFGKPVTLSCSQTLNHNVMYWYQQKSSQAPKLLFHYYDKDFNNEADTPDNFQSRRPNTSFCFLDIRSPGLGDTAMYLCATSPRGGLYGYTFGSGTRLTVV.

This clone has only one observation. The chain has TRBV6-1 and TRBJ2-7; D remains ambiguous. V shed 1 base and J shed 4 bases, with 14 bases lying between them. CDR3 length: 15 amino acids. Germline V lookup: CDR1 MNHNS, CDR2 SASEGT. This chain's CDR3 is CASSEDAEKVYEQYF. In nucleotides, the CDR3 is TGTGCCAGCAGTGAAGATGCGGAGAAGGTTTACGAGCAGTACTTC.

CDR3 in amino acids: CASSSKTGGNTGELFF. CDR3 bases: TGTGCCAGCAGCTCGAAAACAGGGGGGAACACCGGGGAGCTGTTTTTT. This rearrangement joins TRBV7-9 to TRBJ2-2, with 8 bases that match TRBD1. V was pared by 4 bases and J by 1 base, with 5 bases of the junction left unmatched. The germline V gene has CDR1 SEHNR and CDR2 FQNEAQ (reference sequence). The CDR3 sequence is 16 residues long.

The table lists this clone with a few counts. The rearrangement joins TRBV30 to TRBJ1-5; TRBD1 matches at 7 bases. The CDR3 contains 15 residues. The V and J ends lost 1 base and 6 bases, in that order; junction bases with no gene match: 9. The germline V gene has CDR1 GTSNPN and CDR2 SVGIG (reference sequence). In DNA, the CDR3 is TGTGCCTGGAGTGGAAAACAGGGGCAGGGTCAGCCCCAGCATTTT. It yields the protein CAWSGKQGQGQPQHF.